The sequence of this T cell receptor (beta chain) was determined in a study of cytomegalovirus exposure and HLA in healthy donors. Amplification used 60 Vbeta primers and 13 Jbeta primers. The method was immunoSEQ multiplex PCR; TCRdb's version includes in-frame clones alone and lacks a portion of them. This table holds just over 150,000 clones, roughly 78% found once. Germline V gene data show CDR1 as MNHEY and CDR2 as SMNVEV (reference sequence). Trimming at V came to 0 bases and at J to 1 base, leaving 1 base not matched to a gene. The CDR3 runs to 15 residues. This receptor was obtained from a woman aged 35 to 49 in good health and CMV-seronegative. J is TRBJ2-3 and V is TRBV27, with TRBD1 matching 7 bases. The sequenced sample was PBMCs. The CDR3 loop is CASSLSGQGTDTQYF. CDR3 in DNA: TGTGCCAGCAGTTTATCCGGACAGGGCACAGATACGCAGTATTTT.